A single sample is the source of the 20 T cell receptor beta chains below, sequenced in a study of glioma-infiltrating T cells after dendritic cell vaccination (dated by TCRdb to 2015 to 2016). The library was generated by the immunoSEQ multiplex PCR assay. The immuneACCESS repertoire file appears here via TCRdb, limited to in-frame rearrangements. These files lack a portion of the clones; in checked studies, under half of the deficit traces to unresolved V genes, and the cause of the others is not known. The sample table records around 97,000 clones; around 81% of these occur just once. The ten top clones hold approximately 12% of the sample. The starting material was blood, obtained before dendritic cell vaccination. These receptors originate from a human donor with glioblastoma.

The chain has TRBV5-4 and TRBJ2-3; D not certain. Trimming shortened V by 0 bases and J by 3 bases, and 8 bases separated the two germline ends. CDR1 and CDR2 (germline): SGHNT, YYREEE (reference sequence). The length of the CDR3 is 14 residues. DNA of the CDR3: TGTGCCAGCAGCTTGGCCGGTAGAACAGATACGCAGTATTTT. Amino acid sequence: CASSLAGRTDTQYF.

V and J are TRBV28 and TRBJ2-1, with 8 bases matching TRBD2. Per the germline V gene, CDR1 is MDHEN and CDR2 is SYDVKM. Germline trimming cut 6 bases from V and 5 bases from J; bases unmatched to any gene: 9. The CDR3 runs 15 residues. DNA of the CDR3: TGTGCCAGCAGATTGGGCGGGGGGCCACACAATGAGCAGTTCTTC. It is translated as CASRLGGGPHNEQFF.

The V gene is TRBV11-2, the J gene TRBJ1-5; 7 bases match TRBD1. The CDR3 is 14 residues long. Trimming took 5 bases from V and 7 from J; bases not matched to a gene: 8. Germline V gene data show CDR1 as SGHAT and CDR2 as FQNNGV. The CDR3 nucleotides are TGTGCCAGCAGCCTCCAGGGGGTTCAACAGCCCCAGCATTTT. Translating gives CASSLQGVQQPQHF.

This chain uses TRBV2 with TRBJ1-2; perhaps TRBD1 as D (6 bases). The germline CDR1 and CDR2 sequences are SNHLY and FYNNEI. The CDR3 has 14 amino acids. V shed 4 bases and J shed 5 bases, with 14 bases lying between them. The DNA of the CDR3 is TGTGCCAGCAGTGCTGGGACATTTTGGTATGGCTACACCTTC. Residues: CASSAGTFWYGYTF.

CDR3 sequence: CAISGSGAGELFF. CDR3 sequence (DNA): TGTGCCATCAGTGGGTCAGGGGCCGGGGAGCTGTTTTTT. V and J are TRBV10-3 and TRBJ2-2; a weak D match, TRBD1 (6 bases). CDR1 and CDR2 (germline): ENHRY, SYGVKD. The V and J ends lost 4 bases and 6 bases respectively, with 9 bases between them. The CDR3 length is 13 residues.

The table lists this clone with a count of one. This sequence joins TRBV19 and TRBJ1-5; D is perhaps TRBD1 (5 bases). Germline V lookup: CDR1 LNHDA, CDR2 SQIVND (reference sequence). V shed 3 bases and J shed 5 bases, with 20 bases lying between them. The CDR3 covers 17 residues. CDR3 in DNA: TGTGCCAGTAGTATCAATCAGGGTTCACGGGCCTATCAGCCCCAGCATTTT. It yields the protein CASSINQGSRAYQPQHF.

Here the CDR3 DNA reads TGTGCCAGCAGCGTGACTAGCGGGGGATACAATGAGCAGTTCTTC. Translating it yields CASSVTSGGYNEQFF. The chain is built from TRBV7-2 and TRBJ2-1; the match to TRBD2 covers 12 bases. The CDR3 extends over 15 amino acids. Per germline, CDR1 SGHTA and CDR2 FQGNSA. Losses at the gene ends were 5 bases for V and 4 bases for J; bases not matched to a gene: 3.

The chain has TRBV27 and TRBJ2-3, with D possibly TRBD2 on 6 matching bases. This CDR3 contains 15 residues. CDR1 and CDR2 from the germline V gene are MNHEY and SMNVEV (reference sequence). V was clipped by 5 bases and J by 3 bases, with 15 bases between them. Here the CDR3 reads CASSPTRFTTDTQYF. The CDR3 region has the DNA TGTGCCAGCAGTCCGACTAGATTTACGACAGATACGCAGTATTTT.

The chain combines TRBV4-2 with TRBJ1-5; unclear D gene. The V and J ends lost 1 base and 4 bases respectively, with 8 bases between them. Germline values: CDR1 LGHNA, CDR2 YNFKEQ. CDR3 size: 14 residues. CDR3 nucleotides: TGTGCCAGCAGCCAAGTTTTCGGGAATCAGCCCCAGCATTTT. It codes for CASSQVFGNQPQHF.

The chain joins TRBV6-5 to TRBJ1-2, with 7 nucleotides matching TRBD1. Per germline, CDR1 MNHEY and CDR2 SVGAGI. The CDR3 has 15 residues. Trimming took 5 bases from V and 2 from J; bases not matched to a gene: 8. CDR3 DNA sequence: TGTGCCAGCAGTGCCTTCTCGACAGGGAACTATGGCTACACCTTC. It encodes CASSAFSTGNYGYTF.

The V gene is TRBV5-6, the J gene TRBJ1-1; 8 positions agree with TRBD1. This CDR3 is 14 amino acids long. The junction had 2 bases not matched to a gene; V was cut back by 3 bases and J by 1 base. The germline CDR1 and CDR2 sequences are SGHDT and YYEEEE. The chain's CDR3 is CASSWTGPNTEAFF. The CDR3 DNA sequence: TGTGCCAGCAGCTGGACAGGGCCGAACACTGAAGCTTTCTTT.

This chain connects TRBV5-1 to TRBJ2-7; TRBD2 aligns across 10 bases. Germline-derived CDR1 and CDR2 are SGHRS and YFSETQ. The CDR3 runs 15 residues. Trimming at V came to 9 bases and at J to 3 bases, leaving 12 bases not matched to a gene. The CDR3 protein is CATKNTTSGVYEQYF. The CDR3 DNA is TGCGCCACCAAAAATACTACTAGCGGGGTCTACGAGCAGTACTTC.

This chain links TRBV7-8 with TRBJ2-7; D is unclear. This CDR3 region has 12 residues. Trimming took off 5 bases at V and 4 bases at J, with 9 bases between the two ends. Germline V gene sequence: CDR1 SGHVS, CDR2 FQNEAQ. Written as DNA, the CDR3 is TGTGCCAGCAGCCCTTCGGGTTACGAGCAGTACTTC. Its protein product is CASSPSGYEQYF.

The chain links TRBV11-1 to TRBJ2-2, with TRBD2 matching over 7 bases. Per the germline V gene, CDR1 is SGHAT and CDR2 is FQDESV (reference sequence). Trimming removed 5 bases from V and 3 bases from J; junction bases left unmatched: 6. CDR3 length: 15 residues. CDR3 amino acids: CASSLGLDYTGELFF. For the CDR3, the DNA is TGTGCCAGCAGCCTCGGACTAGATTACACCGGGGAGCTGTTTTTT.

The CDR3 DNA sequence: TGTGCCAGCAGCCAAGATTGGAGGTCCTACGAGCAGTACTTC. Encoded protein: CASSQDWRSYEQYF. This sequence joins TRBV14 and TRBJ2-7, with D maybe TRBD2 (5 bases). Looked up from germline, CDR1 is SGHDN and CDR2 is FVKESK. Trimming pared 0 bases from V and 1 base from J, leaving 7 bases between. CDR3 size: 14 residues.

The chain carries TRBV18 and TRBJ2-2, with D unclear. Trimming left V 0 bases short and J 6 bases short, with 8 bases between. The CDR3 is 14 residues long. Germline CDR1 and CDR2: KGHSH and LQKENI. CDR3 sequence (DNA): TGTGCCAGCTCACCACCGAGGCTCCCCGGGGAGCTGTTTTTT. Its translation is CASSPPRLPGELFF.

The V gene is TRBV25-1, the J gene TRBJ2-1; 14 bases line up with TRBD2. CDR3 length: 17 residues. Germline values: CDR1 MGHDK, CDR2 SYGVNS. V shed 4 bases and J 0 bases; nucleotides not matched to a gene: 2. The CDR3 DNA reads TGTGCCAGCAGTGGACTAGCGGGGGGGAGCTCCTACAATGAGCAGTTCTTC. Amino acid sequence: CASSGLAGGSSYNEQFF.

This clone was recorded once. This sequence joins TRBV2 and TRBJ2-7, with a possible D match to TRBD2 (6 bases). V shed 6 bases and J shed 6 bases, with 15 bases lying between them. CDR3 length: 13 residues. Per germline, CDR1 SNHLY and CDR2 FYNNEI. As DNA, the CDR3 is TGTGCCAGCAGCGGGGGACTGGCGGTCGAGCAGTACTTC. Translating gives CASSGGLAVEQYF.

This chain uses TRBV18 with TRBJ1-2; 8 bases match TRBD1. The J segment lost 6 bases and the V segment lost 0 bases, leaving 3 bases of the junction unmatched. There are 14 residues in the CDR3. CDR1 is KGHSH, CDR2 LQKENI, per germline. CDR3 DNA: TGTGCCAGCTCACCACCCCGGACAGGGCATGGCTACACCTTC. It encodes CASSPPRTGHGYTF.

V usage is TRBV7-6 and J usage is TRBJ2-5, with D unresolved. Trimming stripped 5 bases from V and 4 bases from J, with 23 bases between. There are 17 residues in the CDR3. Germline lookup yields CDR1 SGHVS and CDR2 FNYEAQ. CDR3 residues: CASSPISAGPIRETQYF. As DNA, the CDR3 is TGTGCCAGCAGCCCGATTTCGGCAGGCCCCATCCGAGAGACCCAGTACTTC.